The 23 T cell receptor beta chains reported below all come from one sample, sequenced in a study of identical twins. MiXCR, applied by TCRdb to the 5' RACE reads, yields one record per CDR3 protein. The table records approximately 500,000 distinct CDR3 sequences, 20% to 30% of them present only once. This same sample was also taken into another study, of T cells expressing NK-cell markers.

Sequenced: CD4+ T cells sorted from blood. Every receptor here comes from a woman younger than 35 in good health.

This clonotype was found once. V gene TRBV7-9 combines with J gene TRBJ1-2, with 7 bases identical to TRBD1. V shed 4 bases and J 6 bases; nucleotides not matched to a gene: 8. The CDR3 runs to 14 residues. CDR1 and CDR2 from the germline V gene are SEHNR and FQNEAQ (reference sequence). In DNA, the CDR3 is TGTGCCAGCAGCTCGACAGGGCGTACGGATGGCTACACCTTC. Protein sequence: CASSSTGRTDGYTF.

This chain connects TRBV20-1 to TRBJ2-7; TRBD2 agrees at 13 bases. CDR3 length: 15 residues. Germline V gene sequence: CDR1 DFQATT, CDR2 SNEGSKA (reference sequence). Losses at the gene ends were 3 bases for V and 3 bases for J; bases not matched to a gene: 5. In DNA form, the CDR3 reads TGCAGTGCTAGGGCCCGGACTAGCGGGAGCTACGAGCAGTACTTC. Protein sequence: CSARARTSGSYEQYF.

This clonotype was found a few times. V usage is TRBV20-1 and J usage is TRBJ1-2, with 8 bases identical to TRBD1. Germline V CDR1 and CDR2: DFQATT, SNEGSKA (reference sequence). The CDR3 runs to 14 residues. With V trimmed by 3 bases and J by 6 bases, 9 bases remained unmatched. CDR3 loop: CSARDRVFDDGYTF. Written as DNA, the CDR3 is TGCAGTGCTAGGGACAGGGTATTCGATGATGGCTACACCTTC.

This clonotype was detected only a few times. This chain joins TRBV6-5 and TRBJ1-2; D not certain. CDR3 size: 12 residues. V shed 5 bases and J shed 8 bases, with 12 bases lying between them. CDR1 and CDR2 (germline): MNHEY, SVGAGI. The CDR3 loop reads CASSTNTRGYTF. CDR3 bases: TGTGCCAGCAGTACGAACACGAGGGGCTACACCTTC.

The V gene is TRBV6-2 or TRBV6-3, the J gene TRBJ2-1; either TRBD1 or TRBD2 may supply D (7 bases each). This CDR3 comprises 15 residues. The germline gives CDR1 MNHEY, CDR2 SVGEGT. Trimming removed 7 bases at V and 4 bases at J, with 17 bases between. The CDR3 DNA follows: TGTGCCAGCACCCAGGGAGGGGGCCCTTACAATGAGCAGTTCTTC. This translates into CASTQGGGPYNEQFF.

The sample holds a few counts of this clonotype. The CDR3 DNA sequence: TGTGCCATCGGGGCACGGTCGAACACCGGGGAGCTGTTTTTT. Its translation: CAIGARSNTGELFF. J is TRBJ2-2 and V is TRBV7-2; D may be TRBD1 or TRBD2 (5 bases each). Germline V gene sequence: CDR1 SGHTA, CDR2 FQGNSA. Trimming took 10 bases from V and 0 from J, leaving 12 bases between them. CDR3 size: 14 residues. The full variable domain, in which reference TRBV7-2 and TRBJ2-2 provide the parts outside the CDR3, is GAGVSQSPSNKVTEKGKDVELRCDPISGHTALYWYRQSLGQGLEFLIYFQGNSAPDKSGLPSDRFSAERTGGSVSTLTIQRTQQEDSAVYLCAIGARSNTGELFFGEGSRLTVL.

V gene TRBV20-1 combines with J gene TRBJ2-1, with D perhaps matching TRBD1 (6 bases). The V gene lost 2 bases and the J gene lost 6 bases, with 14 bases spanning the gap. The CDR3 is made up of 14 amino acids. The germline CDR1 and CDR2 sequences are DFQATT and SNEGSKA (reference sequence). The CDR3 sequence: CSARKTGYLNEQFF. CDR3 in DNA: TGCAGTGCTAGAAAGACAGGATACCTCAATGAGCAGTTCTTC.

This clonotype was observed a few times. The CDR3 reads CAISGPPTSGDGEQYF. DNA for the CDR3: TGTGCCATCAGTGGGCCTCCGACTAGCGGGGACGGAGAGCAGTACTTC. The chain carries TRBV10-3 and TRBJ2-7, with 11 bases identical to TRBD2. The CDR3 totals 16 residues. The V gene end was trimmed by 4 bases and the J gene end by 7 bases; junction bases not matched to a gene: 12. Germline CDR1 and CDR2: ENHRY and SYGVKD.

There are a few counts of this clonotype. The J gene is TRBJ1-5, the V gene TRBV20-1; the D is unclear. CDR1 and CDR2 (germline): DFQATT, SNEGSKA (reference sequence). Between the trimmed V and J ends, which lost 3 bases and 5 bases, there was a span of 11 bases. This CDR3 has 13 amino acids. This CDR3 reads CSASGQSYQPQHF. CDR3 DNA: TGCAGTGCTAGTGGTCAGTCATATCAGCCCCAGCATTTT.

The V and J genes are TRBV10-3 and TRBJ2-7; TRBD2 matches at 10 bases. Germline V gene sequence: CDR1 ENHRY, CDR2 SYGVKD. This CDR3 has 14 amino acids. Trimming at V came to 3 bases and at J to 5 bases, leaving 4 bases not matched to a gene. The CDR3 spells CAISEEREGNEQYF. DNA for the CDR3: TGTGCCATCAGTGAAGAGCGGGAGGGTAACGAGCAGTACTTC.

The rearrangement joins TRBV11-2 to TRBJ2-7; D remains unclear. The CDR3 length is 14 residues. With 1 base removed from V and 2 bases from J, the gap between germline ends came to 9 bases. Germline V gives CDR1 SGHAT, CDR2 FQNNGV. The CDR3 DNA is TGTGCCAGCAGCTTAGGAAGGCCACCCTACGAGCAGTACTTC. Translating gives CASSLGRPPYEQYF.

This clonotype was seen a few times. The rearrangement joins TRBV20-1 to TRBJ2-7, with D perhaps matching TRBD1 or TRBD2 (5 bases each). The germline V gene encodes CDR1 DFQATT and CDR2 SNEGSKA (reference sequence). Between the trimmed V and J ends, which lost 5 bases and 4 bases, there was a span of 18 bases. CDR3 length equals 14 residues. The CDR3 nucleotides are TGCAGTGCTTCCAAGGGACCAGCAAGGTACGAGCAGTACTTC. Its protein product is CSASKGPARYEQYF.

In this sample, this clonotype turned up a few times. The V and J genes are TRBV20-1 and TRBJ1-2; D unclear. The V end lost 6 bases, the J end lost 5 bases, and 22 bases lay between the germline ends. From germline, CDR1 is DFQATT and CDR2 SNEGSKA (reference sequence). CDR3 length: 15 residues. The CDR3 DNA follows: TGCAGTGCCCAGCGGGCCTCTACCCCCGGGTATGGCTACACCTTC. Translation: CSAQRASTPGYGYTF.

V usage is TRBV6-5 and J usage is TRBJ1-5; tentative D call: TRBD1 (5 bases). The CDR3 covers 15 residues. CDR1 is MNHEY and CDR2 is SVGAGI in the germline V gene. The germline V and J ends were trimmed by 0 bases and 6 bases, with 12 bases remaining between them. CDR3 DNA sequence: TGTGCCAGCAGTTACTCGTTCTCAGGGAGTCAGCCCCAGCATTTT. It encodes CASSYSFSGSQPQHF.

The DNA for the CDR3 is TGCGCCAGCGTTAGGGGGGATCGTGCAGATACGCAGTATTTT. Translating it yields CASVRGDRADTQYF. The gene calls are TRBV5-1 and TRBJ2-3, with D tentatively TRBD1 or TRBD2 (6 bases each). The V and J ends lost 7 bases and 4 bases respectively, with 16 bases between them. The CDR3 has 14 residues. Germline V gene sequence: CDR1 SGHRS, CDR2 YFSETQ. Variable domain in full (rest from reference TRBV5-1 and TRBJ2-3): KAGVTQTPRYLIKTRGQQVTLSCSPISGHRSVSWYQQTPGQGLQFLFEYFSETQRNKGNFPGRFSGRQFSNSRSEMNVSTLELGDSALYLCASVRGDRADTQYFGPGTRLTVL.

This clonotype was seen a few times. This sequence joins TRBV12-3 or TRBV12-4 and TRBJ2-7; 7 positions match TRBD2. The CDR3 extends over 14 amino acids. The J segment lost 2 bases and the V segment lost 7 bases, leaving 8 bases of the junction unmatched. The CDR3 nucleotides read TGTGCCAGCACCCGGGGGGACGGACCCTACGAGCAGTACTTC. Its translation is CASTRGDGPYEQYF.

This clonotype was observed a handful of times. The V gene is TRBV2, the J gene TRBJ2-5, with unresolved D. Germline V lookup: CDR1 SNHLY, CDR2 FYNNEI. Between the trimmed V and J ends, which lost 3 bases and 5 bases, there was a span of 13 bases. The CDR3 is 14 residues long. Here the CDR3 reads CASSDGSGKETQYF. The CDR3 region has the DNA TGTGCCAGCAGTGACGGTAGTGGGAAGGAGACCCAGTACTTC.

V and J are TRBV20-1 and TRBJ1-2; a possible D gene is TRBD1 (6 bases). From germline, CDR1 is DFQATT and CDR2 SNEGSKA (reference sequence). V was clipped by 3 bases and J by 5 bases, with 19 bases between them. The CDR3 extends over 15 amino acids. CDR3 in amino acids: CSARGAGRLAYGYTF. The CDR3 DNA sequence: TGCAGTGCTAGGGGGGCAGGCCGTTTAGCTTATGGCTACACCTTC.

This clonotype was seen at least ten times. The chain uses TRBV20-1 and TRBJ1-5, with TRBD1 matching 7 bases. V shed 5 bases and J 6 bases; nucleotides not matched to a gene: 7. Germline values: CDR1 DFQATT, CDR2 SNEGSKA (reference sequence). The CDR3 length is 13 residues. The CDR3 nucleotides are TGCAGTGCTGGGGGACAGTGGGGTCAGCCCCAGCATTTT. Its translation is CSAGGQWGQPQHF.

Only a few counts were recorded for this clonotype. The chain links TRBV7-2 to TRBJ2-3, with D tentatively TRBD1 (5 bases). Trimming shortened V by 5 bases and J by 0 bases, and 9 bases separated the two germline ends. Germline assignment: CDR1 SGHTA and CDR2 FQGNSA. The CDR3 has 14 residues. This chain's CDR3 is CASSVGHSTDTQYF. The CDR3 nucleotides read TGTGCCAGCAGCGTCGGACATAGCACAGATACGCAGTATTTT.

V gene TRBV4-1 combines with J gene TRBJ2-2; 7 positions match TRBD2. Germline V lookup: CDR1 MGHRA, CDR2 YSYEKL. CDR3 length equals 14 residues. V gave up 0 bases and J gave up 7 bases; unmatched junction bases: 2. The CDR3 loop reads CASSQDPGGGELFF. The CDR3 coding sequence is TGCGCCAGCAGCCAAGATCCGGGGGGCGGGGAGCTGTTTTTT.

This clonotype was counted between two and nine times. This rearrangement joins TRBV12-3 or TRBV12-4 to TRBJ2-3; D not resolved. The CDR3 consists of 16 residues. Trimming cost V 1 base and J 2 bases, with 13 bases left between them. DNA for the CDR3: TGTGCCAGCAGTTTAGAGGGTGTGTCTTCCACAGATACGCAGTATTTT. Its translation: CASSLEGVSSTDTQYF.

This clonotype has just a few counts. V usage is TRBV20-1 and J usage is TRBJ2-5; weak D call: TRBD2 (5 bases). This CDR3 has 14 amino acids. Trimming pared 1 base from V and 5 bases from J, leaving 14 bases between. The germline V gene has CDR1 DFQATT and CDR2 SNEGSKA (reference sequence). The CDR3 spells CSARVASQYETQYF. CDR3 bases: TGCAGTGCTAGAGTGGCTAGCCAGTACGAGACCCAGTACTTC.